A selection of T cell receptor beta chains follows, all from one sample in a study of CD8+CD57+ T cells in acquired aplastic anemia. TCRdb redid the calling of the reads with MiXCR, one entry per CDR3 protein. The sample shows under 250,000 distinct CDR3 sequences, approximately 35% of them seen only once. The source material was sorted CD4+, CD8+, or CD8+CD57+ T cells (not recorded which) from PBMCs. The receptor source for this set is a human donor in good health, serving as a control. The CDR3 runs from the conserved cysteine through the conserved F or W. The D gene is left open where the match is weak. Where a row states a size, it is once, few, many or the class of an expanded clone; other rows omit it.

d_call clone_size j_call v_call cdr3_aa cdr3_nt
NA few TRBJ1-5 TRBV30 CAWGQRVGNQPQHF TGTGCCTGGGGACAGCGAGTAGGCAATCAGCCCCAGCATTTT
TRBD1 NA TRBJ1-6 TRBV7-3 CASSSQGSPLHF TGTGCCAGCAGCTCACAGGGGTCACCCCTCCACTTT
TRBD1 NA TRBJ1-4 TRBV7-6 CASSPGHRGTNEKLFF TGTGCCAGCAGCCCAGGCCACAGGGGGACTAATGAAAAACTGTTTTTT
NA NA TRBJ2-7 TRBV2 CASSARQASYEQYF TGTGCCAGCAGTGCGAGGCAGGCTTCCTACGAGCAGTACTTC
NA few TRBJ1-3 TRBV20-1 CSAPRGGSGNTIYF TGCAGTGCTCCCCGCGGCGGTTCTGGAAACACCATATATTTT
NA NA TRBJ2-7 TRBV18 CASSNIGGRDPLISYEQYF TGTGCCAGCTCAAATATCGGGGGGCGGGATCCCCTCATCTCCTACGAGCAGTACTTC
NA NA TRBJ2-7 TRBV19 CAWSAWDWSSYEQYF TGTGCCTGGAGTGCCTGGGACTGGAGCTCCTACGAGCAGTACTTC
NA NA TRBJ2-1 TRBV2 CASEGDSSYNEQFF TGTGCCAGCGAGGGGGATAGCTCCTACAATGAGCAGTTCTTC
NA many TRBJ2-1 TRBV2 CASFGDFYNEQFF TGTGCCAGCTTCGGGGATTTCTACAATGAGCAGTTCTTC
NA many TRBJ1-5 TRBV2 CASSEPNQPQHF TGTGCCAGCAGTGAACCCAATCAGCCCCAGCATTTT
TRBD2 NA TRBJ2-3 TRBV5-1 CASSLQRGTDTQYF TGCGCCAGCAGCCTTCAGCGGGGGACAGATACGCAGTATTTT
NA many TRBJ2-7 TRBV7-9 CASSLLGPSSYEQYF TGTGCCAGCAGCTTACTCGGGCCAAGCTCCTACGAGCAGTACTTC
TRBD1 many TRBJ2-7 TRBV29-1 CSVGQGTTYEQYF TGCAGCGTCGGACAGGGGACTACCTACGAGCAGTACTTC
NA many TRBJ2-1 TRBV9 CASSVDQNEQFF TGTGCCAGCAGCGTAGATCAGAATGAGCAGTTCTTC
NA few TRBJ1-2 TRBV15 CATSSVEGNYGYTF TGTGCCACCAGCAGTGTGGAGGGGAACTATGGCTACACCTTC
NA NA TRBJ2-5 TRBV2 CASSGTDSETQYF TGTGCCAGCAGTGGGACAGACTCGGAGACCCAGTACTTC
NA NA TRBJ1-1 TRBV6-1 CASSEASPPGEAFF TGTGCCAGCAGTGAAGCGAGTCCTCCGGGTGAAGCTTTCTTT
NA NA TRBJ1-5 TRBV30 CAWSVSTSNQPQHF TGTGCCTGGAGTGTTTCGACCTCAAATCAGCCCCAGCATTTT
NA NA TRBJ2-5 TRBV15 CATSRKRGAVGETQYF TGTGCCACCAGCAGAAAACGGGGGGCCGTAGGGGAGACCCAGTACTTC
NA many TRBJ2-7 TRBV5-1 CASSLVSNPYEQYF TGCGCCAGCAGCTTGGTCAGTAACCCCTACGAGCAGTACTTC
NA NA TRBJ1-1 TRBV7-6 CASSSTEAFF TGTGCCAGCAGCTCAACTGAAGCTTTCTTT
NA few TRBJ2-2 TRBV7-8 CASSLESGPNTGELFF TGTGCCAGCAGCTTAGAGAGCGGGCCGAACACCGGGGAGCTGTTTTTT
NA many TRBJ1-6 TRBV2 CAITYSGRVSSSYNSPLHF TGTGCCATTACCTACTCCGGGCGGGTTTCGAGCTCCTATAATTCACCCCTCCACTTT
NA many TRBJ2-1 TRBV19 CASSIDRGQEQFF TGTGCCAGTAGTATAGATCGGGGGCAGGAGCAGTTCTTC
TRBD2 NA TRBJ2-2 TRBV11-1 CASSPLGVAGDTGELFF TGTGCCAGCAGCCCCCTCGGGGTAGCGGGGGACACCGGGGAGCTGTTTTTT
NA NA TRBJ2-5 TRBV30 CAWRDWLQETQYF TGTGCCTGGAGGGACTGGCTCCAAGAGACCCAGTACTTC
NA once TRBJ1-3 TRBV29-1 CSVEDGWPGRSTIYF TGCAGCGTTGAAGATGGTTGGCCAGGCAGAAGCACCATATATTTT
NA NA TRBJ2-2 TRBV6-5 CASSYNGENTGELFF TGTGCCAGCAGTTACAACGGGGAGAACACCGGGGAGCTGTTTTTT
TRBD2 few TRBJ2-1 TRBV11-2 CASSSILAGVHNEQFF TGTGCCAGCAGCTCCATCCTAGCGGGAGTACACAATGAGCAGTTCTTC
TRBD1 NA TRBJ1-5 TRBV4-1 CASSQEQDRGMRQPQHF TGCGCCAGCAGCCAAGAACAAGACAGGGGGATGCGTCAGCCCCAGCATTTT
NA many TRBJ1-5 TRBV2 CASSYTKANQPQHF TGTGCCAGCAGTTACACCAAGGCCAATCAGCCCCAGCATTTT
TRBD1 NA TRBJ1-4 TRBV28 CASRAGGSVEKLFF TGTGCCAGCAGGGCAGGGGGCAGTGTCGAAAAACTGTTTTTT
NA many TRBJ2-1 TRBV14 CASSQDFSPDEQFF TGTGCCAGCAGCCAAGATTTCAGCCCCGATGAGCAGTTCTTC
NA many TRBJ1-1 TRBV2 CASRDGVGPEAFF TGTGCCAGCAGAGACGGGGTAGGACCTGAAGCTTTCTTT
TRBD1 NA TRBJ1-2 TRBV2 CASRGQGSFYGYTF TGTGCCAGCAGGGGACAGGGATCCTTCTATGGCTACACCTTC
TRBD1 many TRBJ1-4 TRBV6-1 CASSRGTGARKLFF TGTGCCAGCAGCCGAGGGACAGGGGCGCGGAAACTGTTTTTT
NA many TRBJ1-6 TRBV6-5 CASSYAGPVRGSPLHF TGTGCCAGCAGTTACGCAGGACCCGTCCGAGGTTCACCCCTCCACTTT
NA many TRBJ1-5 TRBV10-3 CAISDREQPQHF TGTGCCATCAGTGACCGTGAACAGCCCCAGCATTTT
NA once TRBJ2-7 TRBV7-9 CASRYRLGAYEQYF TGTGCCAGCAGATACCGACTGGGGGCCTACGAGCAGTACTTC
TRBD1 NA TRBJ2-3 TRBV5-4 CASSSGTGTHIAQYF TGTGCCAGCAGCTCCGGGACAGGCACACACATTGCGCAGTATTTT
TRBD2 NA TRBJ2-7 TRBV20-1 CSARTLAGAPYEQYF TGCAGTGCTAGGACCCTAGCGGGAGCACCCTACGAGCAGTACTTC
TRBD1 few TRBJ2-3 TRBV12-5 CASGLVLRDRGNSTDTQYF TGTGCTAGTGGTTTGGTACTGAGGGACAGGGGTAACTCGACAGATACGCAGTATTTT
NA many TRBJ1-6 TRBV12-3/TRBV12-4 CASSPWGRLNSPLHF TGTGCCAGCAGTCCATGGGGACGGCTTAATTCACCCCTCCACTTT
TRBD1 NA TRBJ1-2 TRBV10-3 CATSGGTGTGLDYGYTF TGTGCCACCAGTGGTGGTACCGGGACAGGGTTGGACTATGGCTACACCTTC
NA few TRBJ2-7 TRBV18 CASSPDSYEQYF TGTGCCAGCTCACCGGACAGCTACGAGCAGTACTTC
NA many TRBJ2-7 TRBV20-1 CSAHSRDPGGDEQYF TGCAGTGCCCACTCCCGGGACCCGGGTGGGGATGAGCAGTACTTC
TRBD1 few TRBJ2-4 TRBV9 CASSVAGGSGGGNIQYF TGTGCCAGCAGCGTAGCTGGGGGGTCAGGGGGCGGAAACATTCAGTACTTC
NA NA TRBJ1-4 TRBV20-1 CSASLVRANEKLFF TGCAGTGCTAGTTTAGTCAGGGCTAATGAAAAACTGTTTTTT
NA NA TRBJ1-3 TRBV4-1 CASSQISTSGNTIYF TGCGCCAGCAGCCAAATCTCAACCTCTGGAAACACCATATATTTT
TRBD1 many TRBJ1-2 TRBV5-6 CASRPQGLGYGYTF TGTGCCAGCAGACCACAGGGGTTAGGGTATGGCTACACCTTC
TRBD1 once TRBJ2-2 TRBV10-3 CAISEKDRGAGELFF TGTGCCATCAGTGAGAAAGACAGGGGGGCCGGGGAGCTGTTTTTT
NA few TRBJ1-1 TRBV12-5 CASGPSGFPNTEAFF TGTGCTAGTGGGCCTTCGGGCTTCCCGAACACTGAAGCTTTCTTT
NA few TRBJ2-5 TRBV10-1 CASSVGFWPTGRDPWGETQYF TGCGCCAGCAGTGTGGGTTTCTGGCCCACAGGGCGGGATCCGTGGGGAGAGACCCAGTACTTC
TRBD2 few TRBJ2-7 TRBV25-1 CASSPSGTSSYEQYF TGCGCCAGCAGCCCTTCCGGGACTAGCTCCTACGAGCAGTACTTC
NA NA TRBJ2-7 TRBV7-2 CASSLGTDAGEQYF TGTGCCAGCAGCTTAGGGACAGACGCCGGAGAGCAGTACTTC
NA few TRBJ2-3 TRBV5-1 CASSLRGDTQYF TGCGCCAGCAGCTTACGGGGGGATACGCAGTATTTT
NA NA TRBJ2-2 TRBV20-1 CSARDGGGWNTGELFF TGCAGTGCTAGAGATGGAGGCGGGTGGAACACCGGGGAGCTGTTTTTT
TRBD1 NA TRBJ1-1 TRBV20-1 CSASRGRAAEAFF TGCAGTGCTAGCAGGGGGCGCGCGGCTGAAGCTTTCTTT
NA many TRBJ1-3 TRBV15 CATSRDRILGNTIYF TGTGCCACCAGCAGAGACAGAATCCTCGGAAACACCATATATTTT